This is a list of T cell receptor beta chains from one sample in a study of blood T cell repertoires in COVID-19. Some clones are missing from TCRdb's copy, which holds only in-frame ones; the method was immunoSEQ multiplex PCR. The profile shows about 220,000 clones, approximately 82% of them singletons. Sample: peripheral blood. The source of these receptors is a middle-aged man with active or convalescent COVID-19. Both conserved end residues are part of each CDR3. Fields, in order: V gene, clone size, J gene, D gene, CDR3 length, CDR3 DNA, CDR3 protein. The D gene is left open where the match is weak. Clone size is stated in some rows and not others, as once, few, many or a class when expanded.

TRBV7-9	NA	TRBJ2-1	NA	17	TGTGCCAGCAGCTTAGAGATCCAGCGGGTCTCCTACAATGAGCAGTTCTTC	CASSLEIQRVSYNEQFF
TRBV11-2	NA	TRBJ1-2	NA	13	TGTGCCAGCAGCCCTAACAGGGAGGGCGGCTACACCTTC	CASSPNREGGYTF
TRBV11-2	NA	TRBJ1-1	TRBD1	13	TGTGCCAGCAGCTTATTCCAGGGGGACGGAGCTTTCTTT	CASSLFQGDGAFF
TRBV9	once	TRBJ2-3	TRBD2	17	TGTGCCAGCAGCCCCCGACGACTAGCGCCGGGCACAGATACGCAGTATTTT	CASSPRRLAPGTDTQYF
TRBV7-2	NA	TRBJ2-5	TRBD2	12	TGTGCCAGCAGCCCCCAGCGGGGGACCCAGTACTTC	CASSPQRGTQYF
TRBV4-2	NA	TRBJ1-1	NA	14	TGTGCCAGCAGCAGACAGACCTTGAACACTGAAGCTTTCTTT	CASSRQTLNTEAFF
TRBV7-9	once	TRBJ1-1	NA	16	TGTGCCAGCAGCCCCCCTTTCGGGGGGATCAACACTGAAGCTTTCTTT	CASSPPFGGINTEAFF
TRBV4-1	NA	TRBJ2-3	NA	15	TGCGCCAGCAGCCAAGTCTCCGGGTATGCAGATACGCAGTATTTT	CASSQVSGYADTQYF
TRBV7-6	once	TRBJ1-4	TRBD1	15	TGTGCCAGCAGCCGGGACAGGGTCACTAATGAAAAACTGTTTTTT	CASSRDRVTNEKLFF
TRBV7-8	NA	TRBJ1-5	TRBD1	19	TGTGCCAGCAGGGAGGGACAGGGGGCGAAATTATATAGCAATCAGCCCCAGCATTTT	CASREGQGAKLYSNQPQHF
TRBV19	NA	TRBJ1-1	TRBD1	14	TGTGCCAGTAGTAAACGGACAGGGAACACTGAAGCTTTCTTT	CASSKRTGNTEAFF
TRBV4-3	medium-sized	TRBJ1-3	NA	14	TGCGCCAGCAGCCAAGTGCGCTCTGGAAACACCATATATTTT	CASSQVRSGNTIYF
TRBV27	many	TRBJ1-6	NA	14	TGTGCCAGCAGTTGGGGGGGGGTTGATTCACCCCTCCACTTT	CASSWGGVDSPLHF
TRBV4-3	NA	TRBJ2-3	TRBD2	16	TGCGCCAGCAGCTCATACCGGGACTATACCACAGATACGCAGTATTTT	CASSSYRDYTTDTQYF
TRBV28	NA	TRBJ2-7	NA	12	TGTGCCAGCAGTAACTCGTTCTACGAGCAGTACTTC	CASSNSFYEQYF
TRBV11-2	NA	TRBJ2-5	NA	15	TGTGCCAGCAGCCCCCCGGGGGAGGTACAAGAGACCCAGTACTTC	CASSPPGEVQETQYF
TRBV28	NA	TRBJ2-5	NA	14	TGTGCCAGCGAGGGGGGGACTTCCCAAGAGACCCAGTACTTC	CASEGGTSQETQYF
TRBV6-5	NA	TRBJ2-1	TRBD2	15	TGTGCCAGCAGGATGAGGCCGGGACTAACTGGTGAGCAGTTCTTC	CASRMRPGLTGEQFF
TRBV7-2	NA	TRBJ1-1	NA	12	TGTGCCAGCAGCCCGGGACACTATGAAGCTTTCTTT	CASSPGHYEAFF
TRBV28	NA	TRBJ1-4	TRBD1	14	TGTGCCAGCAGTTTAGAGGGGGCGGGTGAAAAACTGTTTTTT	CASSLEGAGEKLFF
TRBV5-1	once	TRBJ2-1	TRBD2	15	TGCGCCAGCAGCTTCGGGGCGGGAGAGTACAATGAGCAGTTCTTC	CASSFGAGEYNEQFF
TRBV7-2	NA	TRBJ1-6	TRBD1	16	TGTGCCAGCAGCTCGAGCCAGGGACAGGCGAATTCACCCCTCCACTTT	CASSSSQGQANSPLHF
TRBV5-1	few	TRBJ2-5	TRBD1	16	TGCGCCAGCAGCTTGGGACAGGGTCGGATTCAAGAGACCCAGTACTTC	CASSLGQGRIQETQYF
TRBV7-2	few	TRBJ1-5	TRBD1	14	TGTGCCAGCAGCCCGACAGGGGGCGCGAAGCCCCAGCATTTT	CASSPTGGAKPQHF
TRBV3-1/TRBV3-2	NA	TRBJ1-6	TRBD1	20	TGTGCCAGCAGCCTACCAGGACCCCAGGGGGCAAATTGGCGTAATTCACCCCTCCACTTT	CASSLPGPQGANWRNSPLHF
TRBV28	NA	TRBJ1-1	NA	16	TGTGCCAGCACCCCGGCTTGGGGCTTGGGGAACACTGAAGCTTTCTTT	CASTPAWGLGNTEAFF
TRBV3-1/TRBV3-2	NA	TRBJ1-2	NA	13	TGTGCCAGCAGCCAAGAAGGGGTCTATGGCTACACCTTC	CASSQEGVYGYTF
TRBV4-3	NA	TRBJ2-2	NA	18	TGCGCCAGCAGCCAAGAACTAATCGCACCATTGAACACCGGGGAGCTGTTTTTT	CASSQELIAPLNTGELFF
TRBV5-4	NA	TRBJ1-1	TRBD1	14	TGTGCCAGCAGCCAGGGACAGGGAAGGACTGAAGCTTTCTTT	CASSQGQGRTEAFF
TRBV28	NA	TRBJ1-5	NA	15	TGTGCCAGCAGTTTTAGCCAGACGGGCAATCAGCCCCAGCATTTT	CASSFSQTGNQPQHF
TRBV5-1	NA	TRBJ1-6	NA	15	TGCGCCAGCAGCTTGATGGGACGGGGGGAATCACCCCTCCACTTT	CASSLMGRGESPLHF
TRBV28	few	TRBJ1-5	NA	12	TGTGCCAGCAACCCGGGGTATCAGCCCCAGCATTTT	CASNPGYQPQHF
TRBV7-9	NA	TRBJ2-1	TRBD1	14	TGTGCCAGCAGCTTGCGGACAGGGTTGAATGAGCAGTTCTTC	CASSLRTGLNEQFF
TRBV3-1/TRBV3-2	NA	TRBJ2-7	NA	11	TGTGCCAGCAGCCGGGCTTTTGAGCAGTACTTC	CASSRAFEQYF
TRBV29-1	NA	TRBJ2-7	NA	12	TGCAGCGTGGAGAAGCAGGGCTACGAGCAGTACTTC	CSVEKQGYEQYF
TRBV10-3	few	TRBJ2-1	TRBD2	14	TGTGCCATCAGTGGACTAGCGGGAGTCGGTGAGCAGTTCTTC	CAISGLAGVGEQFF
TRBV28	once	TRBJ2-7	NA	14	TGTGCCAGCAGTTTAACCAGACAAACCTACGAGCAGTACTTC	CASSLTRQTYEQYF
TRBV7-8	NA	TRBJ2-5	NA	13	TGTGCCAGCAGCTCCGGGATCCAAGAGACCCAGTACTTC	CASSSGIQETQYF
TRBV21-1	NA	TRBJ2-1	NA	12	TGTGCCAGCAGCAAAGCGGGGGAGGTGCAGTTCTTC	CASSKAGEVQFF
TRBV4-1	NA	TRBJ1-2	TRBD1	20	TGCGCCAGCAGCCAAGGCGCGCACGTCCTTATCGACAGGGGGCTTTGGGGCTACACCTTC	CASSQGAHVLIDRGLWGYTF
TRBV4-3	NA	TRBJ2-3	TRBD2	21	TGCGCCAGCAGCCAAGAAGTGGGGGGAGTTCTAGCGGGGAAAGGCACAGATACGCAGTATTTT	CASSQEVGGVLAGKGTDTQYF
TRBV29-1	NA	TRBJ2-5	NA	12	TGCAGCGGAAACAGGGCCCGCGGGACCCAGTACTTC	CSGNRARGTQYF
TRBV5-4	NA	TRBJ2-3	NA	16	TGTGCCAGCAGCTTGGACCGAAGCGGCAACACAGATACGCAGTATTTT	CASSLDRSGNTDTQYF
TRBV5-1	NA	TRBJ2-2	NA	13	TGCGCCAGCAGCTTCGGGTTAGTTGGGGAGCTGTTTTTT	CASSFGLVGELFF
TRBV7-2	NA	TRBJ2-2	NA	15	TGTGCCAGCAGCTTCGGGGGAGGAAGAACCGGGGAGCTGTTTTTT	CASSFGGGRTGELFF
TRBV6-5	once	TRBJ2-1	NA	13	TGTGCCAGCAGTAGCGGCCGCTACAATGAGCAGTTCTTC	CASSSGRYNEQFF
TRBV28	NA	TRBJ1-5	NA	14	TGTGCCAGCAGTTACAGACAGCTCAATCAGCCCCAGCATTTT	CASSYRQLNQPQHF
TRBV28	once	TRBJ2-3	NA	19	TGTGCCAGCAGTTTTCTCTTTGTCGGATCTCGGGCTAGCGCAGATACGCAGTATTTT	CASSFLFVGSRASADTQYF
TRBV2	once	TRBJ2-7	TRBD2	13	TGTGCCAGCAGGGGACTAGCGAACTACGAGCAGTACTTC	CASRGLANYEQYF
TRBV6-5	NA	TRBJ1-5	TRBD1	15	TGTGCCAGCAGCCAGGGGGTCCCTAGCAATCAGCCCCAGCATTTT	CASSQGVPSNQPQHF
TRBV5-5	NA	TRBJ2-4	TRBD1	18	TGTGCCAGCAGCCCACACACAGGGGCCCAGGCGTCCAAAAACATTCAGTACTTC	CASSPHTGAQASKNIQYF
TRBV7-9	once	TRBJ2-7	TRBD2	14	TGTGCCAGCAGCTTAACTAGCGGCTCTTACGAGCAGTACTTC	CASSLTSGSYEQYF
TRBV10-2	NA	TRBJ1-5	TRBD1	15	TGCGCCAGCAGTTTAGACAGGGCGGGCAATCAGCCCCAGCATTTT	CASSLDRAGNQPQHF
TRBV6-5	few	TRBJ2-7	NA	15	TGTGCCAGCAGTTTACAGGGAGGGGGGACCTACGAGCAGTACTTC	CASSLQGGGTYEQYF
TRBV15	few	TRBJ1-6	TRBD1	13	TGTGCCACCGGGGGACAGCGAAATTCACCCCTCCACTTT	CATGGQRNSPLHF
TRBV28	NA	TRBJ1-5	NA	17	TGTGCCAGCAGCCCCGGCGGGCCCCTTCGGGCCAATCAGCCCCAGCATTTT	CASSPGGPLRANQPQHF
TRBV5-1	NA	TRBJ2-2	NA	14	TGCGCCAGCTCCCAGCGGTCGAACACCGGGGAGCTGTTTTTT	CASSQRSNTGELFF